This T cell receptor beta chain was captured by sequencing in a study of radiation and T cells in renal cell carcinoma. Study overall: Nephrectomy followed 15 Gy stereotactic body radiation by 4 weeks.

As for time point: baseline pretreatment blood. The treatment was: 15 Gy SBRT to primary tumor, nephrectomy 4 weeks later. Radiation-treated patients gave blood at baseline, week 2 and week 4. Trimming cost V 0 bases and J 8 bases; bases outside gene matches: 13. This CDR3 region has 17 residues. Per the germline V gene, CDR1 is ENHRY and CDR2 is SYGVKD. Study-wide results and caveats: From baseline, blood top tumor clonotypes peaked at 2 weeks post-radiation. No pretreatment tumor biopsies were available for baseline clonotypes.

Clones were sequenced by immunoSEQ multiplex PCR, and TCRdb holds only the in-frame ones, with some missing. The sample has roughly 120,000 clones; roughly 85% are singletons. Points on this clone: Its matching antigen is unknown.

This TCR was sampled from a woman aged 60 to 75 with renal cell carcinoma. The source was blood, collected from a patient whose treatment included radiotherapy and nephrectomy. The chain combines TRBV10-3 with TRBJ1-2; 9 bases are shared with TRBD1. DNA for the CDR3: TGTGCCATCAGTGAGTCGGAGACAGGGGGTGCCTCTGGAGGCTACACCTTC. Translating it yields CAISESETGGASGGYTF.